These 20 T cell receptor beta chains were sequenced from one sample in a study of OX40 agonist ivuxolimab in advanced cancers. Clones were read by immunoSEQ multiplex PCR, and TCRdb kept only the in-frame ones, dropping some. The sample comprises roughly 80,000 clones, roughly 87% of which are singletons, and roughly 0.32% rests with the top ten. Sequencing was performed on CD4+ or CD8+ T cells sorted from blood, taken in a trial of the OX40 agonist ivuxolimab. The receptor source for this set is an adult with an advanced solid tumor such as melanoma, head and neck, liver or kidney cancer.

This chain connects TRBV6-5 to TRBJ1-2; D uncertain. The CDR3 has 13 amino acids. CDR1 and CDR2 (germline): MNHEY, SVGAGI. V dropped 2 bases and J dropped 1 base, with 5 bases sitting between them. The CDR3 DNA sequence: TGTGCCAGCAGTTACAACAGTAACTATGGCTACACCTTC. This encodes CASSYNSNYGYTF.

The CDR3, as DNA: TGTGCCGAGGGAGGCGTCAGGGGGGGCGGGGAGCTGTTTTTT. It specifies CAEGGVRGGGELFF. V is TRBV30 and J is TRBJ2-2; D possibly uses TRBD1 or TRBD2 (7 bases each). This CDR3 is built from 14 residues. CDR1 GTSNPN and CDR2 SVGIG come from the germline V gene (reference sequence). The V and J ends lost 8 bases and 7 bases respectively, with 20 bases between them.

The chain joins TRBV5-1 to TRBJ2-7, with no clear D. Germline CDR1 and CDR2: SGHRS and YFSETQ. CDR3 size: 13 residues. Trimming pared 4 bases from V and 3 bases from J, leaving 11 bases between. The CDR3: CASSRDPNYEQYV. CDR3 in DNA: TGCGCCAGCAGCCGTGACCCGAACTACGAGCAGTACGTC.

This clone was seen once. CDR3 amino acids: CASSWDGTAYEQYV. CDR3 coding DNA: TGTGCCAGCAGCTGGGACGGGACAGCCTACGAGCAGTACGTC. The V gene is TRBV5-5, the J gene TRBJ2-7; 7 bases are shared with TRBD1. Germline V gene lookup returns CDR1 SGHKS and CDR2 YYEKEE (reference sequence). V lost 3 bases and J lost 2; bases outside the gene matches: 5. CDR3 length: 14 amino acids.

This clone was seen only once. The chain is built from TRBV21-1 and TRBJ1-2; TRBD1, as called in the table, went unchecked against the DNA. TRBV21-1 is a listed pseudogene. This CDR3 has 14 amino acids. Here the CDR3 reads CASRWTEPNYGYTF. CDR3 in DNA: TGTGCCAGCAGATGGACAGAGCCTAACTATGGCTACACCTTC.

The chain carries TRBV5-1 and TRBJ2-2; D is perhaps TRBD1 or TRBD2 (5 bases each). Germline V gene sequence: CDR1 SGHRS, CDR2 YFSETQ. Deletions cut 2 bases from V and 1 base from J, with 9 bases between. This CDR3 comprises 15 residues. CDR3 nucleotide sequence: TGCGCCAGCAGCTTAGCTGGGGGGAACACCGGGGAGCTGTTTTTT. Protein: CASSLAGGNTGELFF.

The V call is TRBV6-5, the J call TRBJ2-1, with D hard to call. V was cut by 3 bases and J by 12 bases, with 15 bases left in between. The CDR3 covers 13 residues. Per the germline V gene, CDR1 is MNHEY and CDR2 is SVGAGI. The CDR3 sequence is CASSYLGSSGQFF. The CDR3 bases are TGTGCCAGCAGTTATTTGGGATCCTCGGGGCAGTTCTTC.

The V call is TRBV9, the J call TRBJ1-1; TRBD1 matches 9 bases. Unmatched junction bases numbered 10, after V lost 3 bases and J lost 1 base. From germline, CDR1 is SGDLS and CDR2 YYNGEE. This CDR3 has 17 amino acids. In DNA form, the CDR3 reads TGTGCCAGCAGCGCAGCCAAACAGGGGGCAGGGAACACTGAAGCTTTCTTT. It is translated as CASSAAKQGAGNTEAFF. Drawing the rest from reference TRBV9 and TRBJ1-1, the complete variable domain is DSGVTQTPKHLITATGQRVTLRCSPRSGDLSVYWYQQSLDQGLQFLIQYYNGEERAKGNILERFSAQQFPDLHSELNLSSLELGDSALYFCASSAAKQGAGNTEAFFGQGTRLTVV.

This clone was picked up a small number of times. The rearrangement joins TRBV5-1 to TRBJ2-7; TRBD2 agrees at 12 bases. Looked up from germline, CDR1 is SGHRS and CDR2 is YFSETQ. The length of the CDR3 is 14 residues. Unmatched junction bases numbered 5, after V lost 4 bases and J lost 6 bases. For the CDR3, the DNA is TGCGCCAGCAGCCCGACTAGCGGGAGTGTCGAGCAGTACTTC. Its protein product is CASSPTSGSVEQYF.

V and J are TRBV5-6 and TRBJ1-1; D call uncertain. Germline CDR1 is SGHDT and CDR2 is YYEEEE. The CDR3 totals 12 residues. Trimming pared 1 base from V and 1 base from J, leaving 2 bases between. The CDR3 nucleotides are TGTGCCAGCAGCTTGACGAACACTGAAGCTTTCTTT. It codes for CASSLTNTEAFF.

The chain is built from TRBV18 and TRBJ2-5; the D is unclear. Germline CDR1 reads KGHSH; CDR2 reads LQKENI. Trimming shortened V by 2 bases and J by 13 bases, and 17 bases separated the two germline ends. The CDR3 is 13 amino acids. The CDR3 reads CASSPEGKAGPYF. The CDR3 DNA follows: TGTGCCAGCTCACCAGAAGGAAAAGCAGGTCCGTACTTC.

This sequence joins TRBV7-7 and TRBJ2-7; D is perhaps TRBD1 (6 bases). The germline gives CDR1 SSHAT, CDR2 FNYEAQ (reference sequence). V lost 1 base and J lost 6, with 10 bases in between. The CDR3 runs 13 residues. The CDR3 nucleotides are TGTGCCAGCAGCTTAGATCAGGGGTCCGAGCAGTACGTC. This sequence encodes CASSLDQGSEQYV.

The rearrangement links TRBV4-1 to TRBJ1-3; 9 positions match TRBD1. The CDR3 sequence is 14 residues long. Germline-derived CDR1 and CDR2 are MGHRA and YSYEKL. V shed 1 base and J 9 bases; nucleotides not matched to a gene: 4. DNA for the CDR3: TGCGCCAGCAGCCAAGGTGGGACAGGGAGCACCATATATTTT. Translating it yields CASSQGGTGSTIYF.

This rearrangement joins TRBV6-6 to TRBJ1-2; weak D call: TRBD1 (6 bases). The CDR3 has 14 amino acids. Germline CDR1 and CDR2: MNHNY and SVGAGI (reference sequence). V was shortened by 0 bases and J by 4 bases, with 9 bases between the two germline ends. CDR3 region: CASSYSDSLYGYTF. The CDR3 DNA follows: TGTGCCAGCAGTTACTCGGACAGCCTCTATGGCTACACCTTC.

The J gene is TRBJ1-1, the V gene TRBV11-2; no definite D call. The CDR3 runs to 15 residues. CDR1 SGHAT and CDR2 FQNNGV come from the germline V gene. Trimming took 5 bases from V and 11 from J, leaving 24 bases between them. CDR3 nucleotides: TGTGCCAGCAGCCCTTGGCCTAGTGTAGGTAGCGTGGCTTTCTTT. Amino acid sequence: CASSPWPSVGSVAFF. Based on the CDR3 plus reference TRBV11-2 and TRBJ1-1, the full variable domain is EAGVAQSPRYKIIEKRQSVAFWCNPISGHATLYWYQQILGQGPKLLIQFQNNGVVDDSQLPKDRFSAERLKGVDSTLKIQPAKLEDSAVYLCASSPWPSVGSVAFFGQGTRLTVV.

The CDR3 reads CASSPGQGGNYGYTF. CDR3 in DNA: TGTGCCAGCAGCCCTGGACAGGGGGGGAACTATGGCTACACCTTC. The rearrangement links TRBV9 to TRBJ1-2; the match to TRBD1 covers 10 bases. V lost 4 bases, J lost 2 bases, and 5 bases stayed unmatched. In germline, CDR1 is SGDLS, CDR2 YYNGEE. The CDR3 totals 15 residues.

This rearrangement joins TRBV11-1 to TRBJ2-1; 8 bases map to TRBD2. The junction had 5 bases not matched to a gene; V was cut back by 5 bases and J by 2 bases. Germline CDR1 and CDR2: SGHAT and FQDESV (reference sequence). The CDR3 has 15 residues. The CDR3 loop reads CASSPVLAAYNEQFF. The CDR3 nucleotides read TGTGCCAGCAGCCCCGTACTAGCGGCCTACAATGAGCAGTTCTTC.

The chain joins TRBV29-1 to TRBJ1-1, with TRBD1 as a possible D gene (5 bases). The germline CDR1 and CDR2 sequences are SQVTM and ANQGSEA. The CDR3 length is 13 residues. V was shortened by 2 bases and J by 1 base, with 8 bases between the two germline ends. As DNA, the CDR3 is TGCAGCGTTGAAAAGGGGACGAACACTGAAGCTTTCTTT. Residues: CSVEKGTNTEAFF. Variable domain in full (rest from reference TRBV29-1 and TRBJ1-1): SAVISQKPSRDICQRGTSLTIQCQVDSQVTMMFWYRQQPGQSLTLIATANQGSEATYESGFVIDKFPISRPNLTFSTLTVSNMSPEDSSIYLCSVEKGTNTEAFFGQGTRLTVV.

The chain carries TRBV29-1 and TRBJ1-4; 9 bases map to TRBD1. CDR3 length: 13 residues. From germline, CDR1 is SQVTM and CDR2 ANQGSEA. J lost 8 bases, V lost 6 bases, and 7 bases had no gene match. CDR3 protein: CSVEGTGREKLFF. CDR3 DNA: TGCAGCGTGGAGGGGACAGGGAGGGAAAAACTGTTTTTT.

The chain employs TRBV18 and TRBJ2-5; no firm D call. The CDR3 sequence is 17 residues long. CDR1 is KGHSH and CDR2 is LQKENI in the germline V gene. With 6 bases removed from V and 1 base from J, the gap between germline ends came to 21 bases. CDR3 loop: CASSPTVEGSRQETQYF. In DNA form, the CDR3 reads TGTGCCAGCTCCCCTACGGTTGAAGGGTCCCGCCAAGAGACCCAGTACTTC. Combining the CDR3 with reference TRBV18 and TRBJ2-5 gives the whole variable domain NAGVMQNPRHLVRRRGQEARLRCSPMKGHSHVYWYRQLPEEGLKFMVYLQKENIIDESGMPKERFSAEFPKEGPSILRIQQVVRGDSAAYFCASSPTVEGSRQETQYFGPGTRLLVL.